Shown below are 24 T cell receptor beta chains from a single sample sequenced in a study of beta chain features in type 1 diabetes. Since all of the isolated RNA was reverse transcribed, expressed TCRB transcripts were what got sequenced. Produced via immunoSEQ multiplex PCR; TCRdb's table is partial and in-frame only. Counted here are 130,000 to 150,000 clones, under 60% occurring once; the ten biggest clones make up 0.35% to 0.5%. The sample taken for sequencing was Tregs from blood. The receptors here all came from a young man in good health.

This clone was detected once. This chain links TRBV7-9 with TRBJ1-1, with D unresolved. The V gene's germline CDR1 is SEHNR and CDR2 FQNEAQ (reference sequence). This CDR3 contains 14 residues. The V gene lost 3 bases and the J gene lost 1 base, with 9 bases spanning the gap. DNA of the CDR3: TGTGCCAGCAGCTTCCCAGGATGGAACACTGAAGCTTTCTTT. It encodes CASSFPGWNTEAFF.

A note on this clone: At one end, the junction sequence differs from germline, possibly due to a read error. The rearrangement uses TRBV7-7 and TRBJ1-1, with D possibly matching TRBD1 (5 bases). Looked up from germline, CDR1 is SSHAT and CDR2 is FNYEAQ (reference sequence). The CDR3 consists of 13 residues. CDR3 in amino acids: CASSLERGTEAFF. CDR3 nucleotide sequence: TGTGCTAGCAGCTTAGAACGGGGGACTGAAGCTTTCTTT.

This clone occurred a few times. The chain combines TRBV7-6 with TRBJ1-2; maybe TRBD1 (5 bases). Germline CDR1 is SGHVS and CDR2 is FNYEAQ. This CDR3 region has 16 residues. V was clipped by 4 bases and J by 0 bases, with 15 bases between them. The CDR3 sequence: CASSSQAGQANYGYTF. CDR3 nucleotide sequence: TGTGCCAGCAGCTCCCAAGCGGGGCAGGCTAACTATGGCTACACCTTC.

The rearrangement joins TRBV5-1 to TRBJ1-1; D is uncertain. The CDR3 length is 13 residues. CDR1 and CDR2 (germline): SGHRS, YFSETQ. V was clipped by 2 bases and J by 3 bases, with 8 bases between them. CDR3 in DNA: TGCGCCAGCAGCTTTAGTAGTGACACTGAAGCTTTCTTT. Translated: CASSFSSDTEAFF.

The chain couples TRBV4-3 to TRBJ2-4, with TRBD2 as a possible D gene (6 bases). This CDR3 region has 15 residues. Looked up from germline, CDR1 is LGHNA and CDR2 is YSLEER. Deletions cut 0 bases from V and 7 bases from J, with 13 bases between. The CDR3 sequence is CASSQDYREWNIQYF. In DNA, the CDR3 is TGCGCCAGCAGCCAAGATTATCGGGAGTGGAACATTCAGTACTTC.

In this sample, this clone turned up a few times. This sequence joins TRBV11-3 and TRBJ2-1; 8 nucleotides align to TRBD1. The J segment lost 7 bases and the V segment lost 4 bases, leaving 9 bases of the junction unmatched. CDR3 length: 15 residues. The germline V gene has CDR1 SGHNT and CDR2 YENEEA. CDR3 loop: CASSSQGAGDNEQFF. For the CDR3, the DNA is TGTGCCAGCAGCTCCCAGGGGGCAGGGGATAATGAGCAGTTCTTC. Based on the CDR3 plus reference TRBV11-3 and TRBJ2-1, the full variable domain is EAGVVQSPRYKIIEKKQPVAFWCNPISGHNTLYWYLQNLGQGPELLIRYENEEAVDDSQLPKDRFSAERLKGVDSTLKIQPAELGDSAVYLCASSSQGAGDNEQFFGPGTRLTVL.

The genes are TRBV4-3 and TRBJ1-2; D call uncertain. Per the germline V gene, CDR1 is LGHNA and CDR2 is YSLEER. This CDR3 spans 16 amino acids. Trimming took 0 bases from V and 3 from J, leaving 14 bases between them. This CDR3 reads CASSQDRGLSYYGYTF. CDR3 DNA: TGCGCCAGCAGCCAAGATCGAGGGCTGTCTTACTATGGCTACACCTTC.

This clone showed up just once. V gene TRBV13 combines with J gene TRBJ1-2; 9 bases fit TRBD1. This CDR3 contains 15 residues. Germline CDR1 reads PRHDT; CDR2 reads FYEKMQ (reference sequence). Trimming at V came to 4 bases and at J to 4 bases, leaving 7 bases not matched to a gene. The CDR3 DNA reads as TGTGCCAGCAGCTCACAGGGGGCGCGAATCTATGGCTACACCTTC. Translation gives CASSSQGARIYGYTF.

The chain joins TRBV7-2 to TRBJ2-1; 12 nucleotides align to TRBD2. Germline V gene sequence: CDR1 SGHTA, CDR2 FQGNSA. Unmatched junction bases numbered 6, after V lost 5 bases and J lost 10 bases. There are 14 residues in the CDR3. CDR3 in amino acids: CASSPALAGGEQFF. CDR3 DNA: TGTGCCAGCAGCCCCGCACTAGCGGGAGGAGAGCAGTTCTTC.

The rearrangement joins TRBV4-2 to TRBJ2-5; 7 nucleotides match TRBD1. This CDR3 spans 14 amino acids. Germline lookup yields CDR1 LGHNA and CDR2 YNFKEQ. Unmatched junction bases numbered 4, after V lost 1 base and J lost 5 bases. CDR3 amino acids: CASSQVSRGETQYF. The CDR3 region has the DNA TGTGCCAGCAGCCAAGTTTCCAGGGGGGAGACCCAGTACTTC.

The gene calls are TRBV2 and TRBJ1-1; TRBD1 agrees at 7 bases. The V segment lost 8 bases and the J segment 10 bases; nucleotides outside the gene matches: 7. This CDR3 comprises 11 residues. Germline CDR1 is SNHLY and CDR2 is FYNNEI. CDR3 nucleotides: TGTGCCAGCGGACGACAGGGTCGAGCTTTCTTT. Translation gives CASGRQGRAFF. The entire variable domain, with the rest obtained from reference TRBV2 and TRBJ1-1, is as follows: EPEVTQTPSHQVTQMGQEVILRCVPISNHLYFYWYRQILGQKVEFLVSFYNNEISEKSEIFDDQFSVERPDGSNFTLKIRSTKLEDSAMYFCASGRQGRAFFGQGTRLTVV.

This clone was seen more than once but under ten times. CDR3: CASSPRRGAGGNEQFF. Written as DNA, the CDR3 is TGTGCCAGCAGCCCCCGACGGGGAGCGGGAGGCAATGAGCAGTTCTTC. V and J are TRBV11-1 and TRBJ2-1; the match to TRBD2 covers 9 bases. This CDR3 comprises 16 residues. From germline, CDR1 is SGHAT and CDR2 FQDESV (reference sequence). The ends lost 5 bases at V and 6 bases at J; junction bases unmatched: 11.

This clone has just a few counts. This chain links TRBV9 with TRBJ1-3; 9 bases align to TRBD1. The CDR3 loop spans 14 amino acids. The junction had 7 bases not matched to a gene; V was cut back by 5 bases and J by 7 bases. Germline CDR1 is SGDLS and CDR2 is YYNGEE. The CDR3 DNA reads as TGTGCCAGCAGGGGGGACAGGGTTCGGAACACCATATATTTT. It specifies CASRGDRVRNTIYF.

This clone was seen a few times. The chain is built from TRBV4-1 and TRBJ2-7; possible D gene TRBD2, 6 bases. Germline V gene data show CDR1 as MGHRA and CDR2 as YSYEKL. This CDR3 is 17 amino acids long. Trimming pared 3 bases from V and 6 bases from J, leaving 24 bases between. In nucleotides, the CDR3 is TGCGCCAGCAGCCACGGGCGACCCGGGACTGGATCCCGCGAGCAGTACTTC. It yields the protein CASSHGRPGTGSREQYF.

This chain connects TRBV4-1 to TRBJ2-6, with 9 bases that match TRBD1. From germline, CDR1 is MGHRA and CDR2 YSYEKL. With V trimmed by 2 bases and J by 0 bases, 14 bases remained unmatched. The length of the CDR3 is 21 residues. The CDR3 here is CASSQSRFGTGSSSGANVLTF. CDR3 sequence (DNA): TGCGCCAGCAGCCAAAGCAGATTCGGGACAGGGTCTTCCTCTGGGGCCAACGTCCTGACTTTC.

This clone has only one observation. Written as DNA, the CDR3 is TGTGCCAGCAGTTACGAGGGGGCGGCCACTGAAGCTTTCTTT. As protein: CASSYEGAATEAFF. The chain has TRBV6-5 and TRBJ1-1; 7 bases match TRBD1. CDR3 size: 14 residues. Germline-derived CDR1 and CDR2 are MNHEY and SVGAGI. With V trimmed by 2 bases and J by 4 bases, 4 bases remained unmatched.

This clone was recorded a few times. The V call is TRBV28, the J call TRBJ1-4; D call uncertain. The CDR3 contains 11 residues. V was clipped by 10 bases and J by 4 bases, with 7 bases between them. Germline V gene data show CDR1 as MDHEN and CDR2 as SYDVKM. As DNA, the CDR3 is TGTGCCACCTATATTAATGAAAAACTGTTTTTT. Its translation is CATYINEKLFF. Supplemented by reference TRBV28 and TRBJ1-4, the full variable domain reads DVKVTQSSRYLVKRTGEKVFLECVQDMDHENMFWYRQDPGLGLRLIYFSYDVKMKEKGDIPEGYSVSREKKERFSLILESASTNQTSMYLCATYINEKLFFGSGTQLSVL.

CDR3 bases: TGTGCCAGCAGTCCCAGCGGGACTCCTTACAATGAGCAGTTCTTC. Amino acids: CASSPSGTPYNEQFF. The chain uses TRBV28 and TRBJ2-1, with TRBD2 matching over 7 bases. J gave up 4 bases and V 5 bases, and 8 bases lay outside the gene matches. CDR1 and CDR2 (germline): MDHEN, SYDVKM. The CDR3 is 15 amino acids.

This clone was observed a handful of times. The chain has TRBV6-6 and TRBJ1-6, with 7 bases fitting TRBD1. The V and J ends lost 5 bases and 7 bases, in that order; junction bases with no gene match: 5. The germline V gene encodes CDR1 MNHNY and CDR2 SVGAGI (reference sequence). The CDR3 loop spans 14 amino acids. In DNA form, the CDR3 reads TGTGCCAGCAGTCTCCGGGACAGCAATTCACCCCTCCACTTT. Translated: CASSLRDSNSPLHF.

The chain links TRBV18 to TRBJ2-2, with D unclear. The germline V gene has CDR1 KGHSH and CDR2 LQKENI. CDR3 length: 15 residues. The V end lost 3 bases, the J end lost 1 base, and 9 bases lay between the germline ends. In DNA form, the CDR3 reads TGTGCCAGCTCACCGATCGGTCAGAACACCGGGGAGCTGTTTTTT. Translation gives CASSPIGQNTGELFF.

The chain is built from TRBV7-2 and TRBJ1-3, with a possible D match to TRBD1 (6 bases). The CDR3 length is 15 residues. V lost 5 bases and J 0 bases, leaving 11 bases between the germline ends. Germline values: CDR1 SGHTA, CDR2 FQGNSA. DNA for the CDR3: TGTGCCAGCAGCCCCAGGGGTAGCTCTGGAAACACCATATATTTT. Its protein product is CASSPRGSSGNTIYF.

V gene TRBV18 combines with J gene TRBJ2-5; 8 bases align to TRBD1. Germline CDR1 reads KGHSH; CDR2 reads LQKENI. There are 15 residues in the CDR3. Trimming removed 4 bases from V and 5 bases from J; junction bases left unmatched: 9. CDR3: CASSQKLGQGETQYF. CDR3 bases: TGTGCCAGCTCACAAAAGCTAGGACAGGGCGAGACCCAGTACTTC.

This clone was detected only a few times. The chain joins TRBV25-1 to TRBJ2-3, with a tentative D call TRBD2 (5 bases). The CDR3 contains 15 residues. Germline V gene lookup returns CDR1 MGHDK and CDR2 SYGVNS. V was shortened by 0 bases and J by 5 bases, with 12 bases between the two germline ends. This chain's CDR3 is CASSEYRSGEDTQYF. CDR3 DNA sequence: TGTGCCAGCAGTGAATATCGCTCCGGGGAAGATACGCAGTATTTT.

The sample holds a few counts of this clone. The gene calls are TRBV7-2 and TRBJ2-2, with 7 positions matching TRBD1. Per germline, CDR1 SGHTA and CDR2 FQGNSA. The CDR3 has 14 amino acids. The J segment lost 5 bases and the V segment lost 1 base, leaving 1 base of the junction unmatched. The CDR3 here is CASSLETGTGELFF. The CDR3 DNA is TGTGCCAGCAGCTTAGAGACAGGGACCGGGGAGCTGTTTTTT. The whole variable domain, filled in from reference TRBV7-2 and TRBJ2-2, reads GAGVSQSPSNKVTEKGKDVELRCDPISGHTALYWYRQSLGQGLEFLIYFQGNSAPDKSGLPSDRFSAERTGGSVSTLTIQRTQQEDSAVYLCASSLETGTGELFFGEGSRLTVL.